This entry features one T cell receptor (beta chain) sequence. Its antigen remains unidentified. This sample was included in a study of CXCR3-negative and CXCR3-positive naive CD8 T cells (dated by TCRdb to between 2018 and 2021). Concerning the study at large: In total, roughly 140 million TRB reads were obtained, which works out to roughly 1.5 +/- 0.3 million reads per library. Diversity and physicochemical repertoire analyses covered 10 to 11 donors pooled from two independent experiments. TRBV-TRBJ cluster analysis included naive subsets from 5 or 6 donors and memory cells from 3 donors. Study-wide findings and limitations: CXCR3 expression partially decreased after cryopreservation, so most assays used freshly isolated PBMCs. Both naive subsets had comparably high repertoire diversity, while memory CD8+ T cells had much lower repertoire diversity. Because surface CD5, which is linked to self-reactivity in mice, was comparable between the naive subsets, TCR interaction strength was also inferred from the physicochemical properties of TRB CDR3s. TRB CDR3s from CXCR3-positive naive cells showed higher hydrophobicity (lower Kidera factor 4), lower energy, and higher strength and volume indices than CXCR3-negative naive cells. TRBV-TRBJ usage was similar between naive CXCR3-negative and CXCR3-positive cells from the same donor, while memory cells showed distinct patterns.

Each CD8+ T cell subset was flow-sorted in triplicate, with roughly 300,000 cells per subset placed directly into RLT lysis buffer. Naive CD8+ T cells were defined stringently as CD45RO-CCR7+CD27+CD95- to exclude memory contaminants. Using standard density gradient centrifugation, peripheral blood mononuclear cells were isolated from buffy coats. Naive CXCR3-negative and CXCR3-positive CD8+ T cells were flow-sorted using a FACSAria III. Total RNA was extracted from sorted cells with an RNeasy Mini Kit. Counted from cysteine to phenylalanine, this CDR3 has 14 amino acids. Only the protein is on record. CDR1 and CDR2, per the germline V gene, are MGHRA and YSYEKL. The reads were generated on a NextSeq 550. The Human TCR Profiling Kit (MiLaboratory) was used to prepare UMI-labeled 5' RACE TRB cDNA libraries. cDNA synthesis used the entire amount of extracted RNA, and PCR amplification then used the entire amount of cDNA produced. The libraries were made side by side, with each library going through the same number of PCR cycles. Regarding the original processing steps: With a minimum of two reads required per UMI, MIGEC and MiXCR pulled out about 57,000 +/- 9,900 unique UMI-labeled TRB cDNA molecules from each library. On average, approximately 40,000 +/- 10,000 functional in-frame TRB CDR3 nucleotide clonotypes lacking stop codons were found per library. Diversity metrics, including normalized Shannon-Wiener and Chao1, were computed in VDJtools after downsampling to 5000 UMI-labeled TRB molecules per sample. For the central five CDR3 residues, VDJtools calculated physicochemical properties weighted by clonotype size, namely interaction energy, strength, volume and Kidera factor 4. TCRdb reanalyzed the reads, keeping one entry per CDR3 protein sequence and omitting DNA. The V and J calls follow TCRdb's processing rather than the paper's. This sample's clone table shows some 130,000 distinct CDR3 sequences. The top ten constitute approximately 0.29% of the sample.

Sequencing was performed on naive CXCR3- CD8+ T cells from blood. The sample's cell subset or site label, decoded: CD45RO-CCR7+CD27+CD95- naive CD8+ T cells lacking CXCR3 (TNR3-). The receptor was derived from a human donor in good health. Some clones in this sample may be carry-over from other donors' samples. The chain couples TRBV4-1 to TRBJ2-7; TCRdb returns TRBD1, unconfirmable since there is no DNA. The CDR3 protein: CASSDRDSSYEQYF.